A selection of T cell receptor beta chains follows, all from one sample in a study of control samples from healthy donors and cancer patients. Assay used: immunoSEQ multiplex PCR; TCRdb lists only in-frame clones, some missing. The table shows some 150,000 clones, with roughly nine tenths occurring only once. The sample consisted of blood. Receptors originate from a man between 18 and 35 years old in good health. Both conserved end residues are part of each CDR3.

>TRBV12-3/TRBV12-4|TRBJ2-5
CASSLKGETQYF
>TRBV27|TRBJ2-7
CASSAGAGSGRRYEQYF
>TRBV5-1|TRBJ2-5
CASSLQRGDRETQYF
>TRBV7-3|TRBJ1-6
CASSLGTGGSPLHF
>TRBV12-3/TRBV12-4|TRBJ2-2
CASGQWGGGELFF
>TRBV28|TRBJ1-6
CASSFSGLASPLHF
>TRBV4-1|TRBJ2-7
CASSQDQTGSDEQYF
>TRBV12-3/TRBV12-4|TRBJ1-1
CASMLGGNTEAFF
>TRBV19|TRBJ2-1
CASTSLRNEQFF
>TRBV13|TRBJ2-7
CASSLGRDRGYEQYF
>TRBV5-6|TRBJ1-3
CASSPGTATGNTIYF
>TRBV5-1|TRBJ2-1
CASSPNRLAGGPNNEQFF
>TRBV25-1|TRBJ1-6
CASSEWGTADNSPLHF
>TRBV4-3|TRBJ1-6
CASSQGWTGRGNSPLHF
>TRBV6-2/TRBV6-3|TRBJ1-2
CASSYSSSGTGYTF
>TRBV10-3|TRBJ2-3
CAISRTDTQYF
>TRBV5-1|TRBJ1-2
CASSLDSGTSISLGYTF
>TRBV6-5|TRBJ2-1
CASSRGLEPHNEQFF
>TRBV2|TRBJ2-5
CASSELDLGGETQYF
>TRBV5-1|TRBJ1-2
CASSPLGNYGYTF
>TRBV29-1|TRBJ2-7
CSVTSGGIYEQYF
>TRBV11-2|TRBJ1-1
CASSSRTEAFF
>TRBV18|TRBJ1-1
CASSPREASNTEAFF
>TRBV21-1|TRBJ2-5
CASSKGICRYF
>TRBV7-2|TRBJ2-3
CASSSPSGGTDTQYF
>TRBV10-3|TRBJ1-2
CAISGPRQDYPNYGYTF
>TRBV6-5|TRBJ1-2
CASSYSSRVGGYTF
>TRBV29-1|TRBJ2-1
CSVGRGTGANEQFF
>TRBV5-4|TRBJ2-2
CASSLGKSFTGELFF
>TRBV6-5|TRBJ2-7
CASRLGTENYEQYF
>TRBV4-3|TRBJ2-5
CASSIGQGAGETQYF
>TRBV5-1|TRBJ2-7
CASLQPGSDEQYF
>TRBV10-2|TRBJ1-2
CASSESKGVVGYTF
>TRBV6-6|TRBJ2-7
CASIPGGPGSHEQYF
>TRBV27|TRBJ1-1
CASSSTGEAEAFF
>TRBV4-3|TRBJ2-3
CASSQDSTGTDTQYF
>TRBV6-6|TRBJ1-4
CASSAWGDEKLFF
>TRBV12-3/TRBV12-4|TRBJ2-2
CASSLQVHGELFF
>TRBV5-1|TRBJ1-1
CASSLQGARTEAFF
>TRBV24-1|TRBJ1-2
CATSDFDGGDGYTF
>TRBV2|TRBJ2-2
CASREGEGMPGELFF
>TRBV3-1/TRBV3-2|TRBJ2-5
CASSNQETQYF
>TRBV9|TRBJ2-2
CASSGGGLGTGELFF
>TRBV19|TRBJ2-2
CATGQGPNTGELFF
>TRBV30|TRBJ2-3
CAWNEGRSSDTQYF
>TRBV19|TRBJ1-2
CASSIEDGNYGYTF
>TRBV3-1/TRBV3-2|TRBJ2-6
CASSQGGAAIPGANVLTF
>TRBV10-3|TRBJ1-6
CAIRAGTDTSPLHF
>TRBV7-9|TRBJ1-4
CASSPGQGFGEKLFF
>TRBV7-8|TRBJ2-3
CASSLDEGSITDTQYF
>TRBV19|TRBJ2-7
CASSIDISAGSYEQYF
>TRBV11-2|TRBJ2-5
CASNRGALFETQYF
>TRBV7-3|TRBJ2-3
CASSPGPRQGARGDTQYF
>TRBV2|TRBJ1-2
CASSPRTATNYGYTF
>TRBV7-3|TRBJ2-6
CASSLSGGPSSGANVLTF
>TRBV27|TRBJ1-2
CASSLLRPNYGYTF
>TRBV5-4|TRBJ2-3
CASSLGDRLQDTQYF
>TRBV7-6|TRBJ1-3
CASRSFAGSGNTIYF